The TCR beta chain under discussion was sequenced for a study of spatial heterogeneity in lung cancer. Study-level background: More beta-chain than alpha-chain sequences were consistently detected.

Individually, TCR cDNA molecules were each labelled with a unique molecular identifier. TCRdb called the 5' RACE reads again in MiXCR, with one record for every CDR3 protein. This table has around 92,000 distinct CDR3 sequences, approximately 12% appearing once. This sample's time point: sample taken at primary tumor resection. The sequenced material consisted of unsorted whole RNA from tumor, nontumor lung or frozen PBMC. This clonotype was seen only a few times. This TCR was sampled from a male donor with early-stage non-small cell lung cancer. The specimen comprised PBMCs, sampled at surgery.

The CDR3 bases are TGCAGTGCTAGAGATCTGGCGGGGACCTACGAGCAGTACTTC. It specifies CSARDLAGTYEQYF. This sequence joins TRBV20-1 and TRBJ2-7; tentative D call: TRBD2 (6 bases). Germline V lookup: CDR1 DFQATT, CDR2 SNEGSKA (reference sequence). The V gene lost 0 bases and the J gene lost 2 bases, with 11 bases spanning the gap. This CDR3 spans 14 amino acids.